This T cell receptor (beta chain) emerged from a study of OX40 agonist ivuxolimab in advanced cancers. Regarding the study in general: The costimulatory receptor OX40 (CD134) was targeted by ivuxolimab, a fully human IgG2 agonistic monoclonal antibody. Intravenous ivuxolimab was administered to patients every 2 weeks at six dose levels: 0.01, 0.1, 0.3, 1.5, 3 and 10 mg/kg. Of the 50 or so patients in dose escalation, 19 had hepatocellular carcinoma, about 15 had melanoma, 9 had renal cell carcinoma and 9 had head and neck cancer. In the dose-escalation cohort, more than 75% of patients were male, and the mean age was approximately 60 years, with a range of roughly 20 to 80. Patients were allowed to have had prior anti-PD-1, anti-PD-L1 or anti-CTLA-4 therapy, and 40% of the dose-escalation patients had previously received checkpoint inhibitors. Partial responses occurred in three dose-escalation patients, of whom one had hepatocellular carcinoma and two had cutaneous melanoma. The purpose of peripheral TCRbeta sequencing was to test whether ivuxolimab changed TCR sequence diversity and led to clonal T-cell expansion. The paper reports the monotherapy dose-escalation portion (N of about 50 patients) of the phase I ivuxolimab trial.

In regard to this clone: The antigen it binds to is not known. Base quality data are lacking; no much larger clone is found one base away.

Trimmed from V: 2 bases; trimmed from J: 4 bases; junction bases lacking a gene match: 10. CDR1 SGHTA and CDR2 FQGTGA were looked up in the germline V gene. There are 17 amino acids in the CDR3, from cysteine to phenylalanine inclusive. The CDR3 DNA has 51 bases and is translated from base 1. Patients with a history of autoimmune disease or receiving systemic immunosuppression were excluded from the trial. Peripheral blood for TCR sequencing was drawn from every dose cohort at baseline, at cycle 4 day 1 and at cycle 7 day 1. Samples came from an open-label, multicenter, first-in-human phase I dose-escalation trial of ivuxolimab. Adults with locally advanced or metastatic melanoma, renal cell, hepatocellular, or head and neck squamous cell carcinoma were enrolled in the trial. CD4+ and CD8+ T cells were sorted separately from peripheral blood before TCR sequencing. For sequencing of the TCRbeta CDR3 region, genomic DNA was extracted from the sorted cells. The immunoSEQ Assay was used to sequence the TCRbeta CDR3 regions. The source is immuneACCESS, and TCRdb retained only in-frame sequences with V and J called. Part of the clones is not carried over; for the studies checked, unresolved V genes explain less than half of this, and the remainder is unexplained. For this sample there are around 100,000 clones; approximately 90% appear just once. The leading ten clones occupy about 0.49% of the sample.

Overall study outcomes, separate from this receptor: The antigen specificity of the clonally expanded peripheral T cells was not determined. At doses of 0.1 to 3.0 mg/kg, clonal expansion of both CD4+ and CD8+ blood T cells was observed from baseline to week 6. Partial responders in the 0.1-3.0 mg/kg groups had among the lowest normalized peripheral clonal expansion, especially among CD8+ T cells. Low levels of normalized T-cell clonal expansion were also seen in some nonresponding patients. After ivuxolimab, CD8+ T cells had more expanded clones than CD4+ T cells on average.

The receptor's source is an adult with an advanced solid tumor such as melanoma, head and neck, liver or kidney cancer. This receptor chain uses TRBV7-3 and TRBJ2-3, with 9 junctional bases fitting TRBD2. The specimen comprised CD4+ or CD8+ T cells sorted from blood, sampled in a trial of the OX40 agonist ivuxolimab. The CDR3 protein is CASSLLRAGGVADTQYF. The DNA reads TGTGCCAGCAGCTTACTCCGTGCGGGAGGGGTGGCAGATACGCAGTATTTT.